These 17 T cell receptor beta chains came from one sample sequenced in a study of cytomegalovirus exposure and HLA in healthy donors. This PCR relied on a set of 60 Vbeta primers and 13 Jbeta primers. Profiled with immunoSEQ multiplex PCR; TCRdb holds only in-frame clones, not every one. The table lists approximately 190,000 clones, more than 75% of them singletons. Source material: PBMCs. All receptors derive from a man aged 35-49 years in good health and CMV-seropositive.

This clone appeared once. The V gene is TRBV9, the J gene TRBJ2-2; D is undetermined. CDR1 and CDR2 from the germline V gene are SGDLS and YYNGEE. The CDR3 length is 13 residues. Between the trimmed V and J ends, which lost 0 bases and 4 bases, there was a span of 4 bases. In nucleotides, the CDR3 is TGTGCCAGCAGCGTAGACGGCACCGGGGAGCTGTTTTTT. Translation gives CASSVDGTGELFF. The full variable domain, its missing parts supplied by reference TRBV9 and TRBJ2-2, is DSGVTQTPKHLITATGQRVTLRCSPRSGDLSVYWYQQSLDQGLQFLIQYYNGEERAKGNILERFSAQQFPDLHSELNLSSLELGDSALYFCASSVDGTGELFFGEGSRLTVL.

The chain has TRBV6-5 and TRBJ2-7; 8 bases agree with TRBD2. With V trimmed by 6 bases and J by 0 bases, 4 bases remained unmatched. Germline CDR1 reads MNHEY; CDR2 reads SVGAGI. The CDR3 spans 14 residues. CDR3 amino acids: CASRPGGLSYEQYF. The CDR3 DNA is TGTGCCAGCAGGCCGGGGGGGCTCTCCTACGAGCAGTACTTC.

The chain has TRBV28 and TRBJ1-2; 12 nucleotides align to TRBD1. Per the germline V gene, CDR1 is MDHEN and CDR2 is SYDVKM. This CDR3 spans 15 amino acids. The J segment lost 7 bases and the V segment lost 5 bases, leaving 8 bases of the junction unmatched. The DNA of the CDR3 is TGTGCCAGCAGTCCATTGGGACAGGGGGCGCTTGGCTACACCTTC. Translated, it gives CASSPLGQGALGYTF.

The J gene is TRBJ2-2, the V gene TRBV7-9, with D maybe TRBD2 (6 bases). The V gene lost 4 bases and the J gene lost 11 bases, with 8 bases spanning the gap. Germline V gives CDR1 SEHNR, CDR2 FQNEAQ (reference sequence). This CDR3 is 11 amino acids long. CDR3 bases: TGTGCCAGCAGCTATGCGGGAGAGCTGTTTTTT. This sequence encodes CASSYAGELFF.

The sample holds a few counts of this clone. V and J are TRBV10-2 and TRBJ1-2; D might be TRBD1 (6 bases). The CDR3 extends over 12 amino acids. Germline V gene lookup returns CDR1 WSHSY and CDR2 SAAADI. V was cut by 7 bases and J by 4 bases, with 10 bases left in between. This CDR3 reads CASKDSGYGYTF. CDR3 sequence (DNA): TGCGCCAGCAAGGACAGCGGCTATGGCTACACCTTC.

This clone was counted a few times. The chain recombines TRBV7-9 with TRBJ2-2, with 7 bases that match TRBD2. The V gene's germline CDR1 is SEHNR and CDR2 FQNEAQ (reference sequence). There are 15 residues in the CDR3. After removal of 5 bases from V and 4 bases from J, the junction contained 7 bases not matched to a gene. The DNA of the CDR3 is TGTGCCAGCAGCGCTAGCGGAGACCCCACCGGGGAGCTGTTTTTT. This gives the protein CASSASGDPTGELFF.

DNA of the CDR3: TGTGCCAGCAGCTCCGGGACTAGCGGGGGTCGACGCGGTACGCAGTATTTT. Translation: CASSSGTSGGRRGTQYF. V and J are TRBV5-8 and TRBJ2-3; 14 bases line up with TRBD2. The CDR3 runs 17 residues. Germline CDR1 SGHTS, CDR2 YDEGEE. The V and J ends lost 3 bases and 8 bases, in that order; junction bases with no gene match: 11.

The chain recombines TRBV7-7 with TRBJ2-1; 13 nucleotides agree with TRBD2. The CDR3 runs 17 residues. V trimming: 5 bases; J trimming: 4 bases; junction bases outside the gene matches: 8. The germline gives CDR1 SSHAT, CDR2 FNYEAQ (reference sequence). The CDR3 region has the DNA TGTGCCAGCAGCAGAACTAGCGGGGGGGCGCCTTACAATGAGCAGTTCTTC. The encoded protein is CASSRTSGGAPYNEQFF.

The V call is TRBV4-2, the J call TRBJ2-1, with 7 bases lining up with TRBD2. Trimming cost V 3 bases and J 0 bases; bases outside gene matches: 2. Germline V CDR1 and CDR2: LGHNA, YNFKEQ. This CDR3 comprises 15 residues. CDR3: CASSQGLLSYNEQFF. The CDR3 coding sequence is TGTGCCAGCAGCCAGGGACTACTCTCCTACAATGAGCAGTTCTTC.

V is TRBV5-1 and J is TRBJ2-7; D not resolved. The CDR3 spans 15 residues. The germline CDR1 and CDR2 sequences are SGHRS and YFSETQ. Trimming took 0 bases from V and 5 from J, leaving 15 bases between them. CDR3 region: CASSLGPESVHEQYF. The CDR3 DNA sequence: TGCGCCAGCAGCTTGGGCCCCGAATCGGTCCACGAGCAGTACTTC.

This chain uses TRBV29-1 with TRBJ2-7, with a possible D match to TRBD1 (5 bases). Germline-derived CDR1 and CDR2 are SQVTM and ANQGSEA. Trimming removed 6 bases from V and 5 bases from J, with 11 bases in between. The CDR3 totals 11 residues. This chain's CDR3 is CSVRQTHEQYF. As DNA, the CDR3 is TGCAGCGTGAGACAGACCCACGAGCAGTACTTC.

This chain connects TRBV11-2 to TRBJ2-7, with 15 bases that match TRBD2. The CDR3 is 19 residues long. From germline, CDR1 is SGHAT and CDR2 FQNNGV. V was clipped by 7 bases and J by 3 bases; unmatched bases: 16. CDR3 protein: CASTPRGGLAGGGDYEQYF. As DNA, the CDR3 is TGTGCCAGCACCCCCCGAGGAGGACTAGCGGGAGGGGGGGACTACGAGCAGTACTTC.

The J gene is TRBJ2-2, the V gene TRBV18; D perhaps matches TRBD2 (5 bases). The length of the CDR3 is 16 residues. The V gene lost 6 bases and the J gene lost 0 bases, with 14 bases spanning the gap. Germline-derived CDR1 and CDR2 are KGHSH and LQKENI. The CDR3, as DNA: TGTGCCAGCTCCCCCCGGCGCGGGTCGAACACCGGGGAGCTGTTTTTT. Translated: CASSPRRGSNTGELFF.

The gene calls are TRBV7-2 and TRBJ1-2; 9 bases align to TRBD1. Losses at the gene ends were 5 bases for V and 7 bases for J; bases not matched to a gene: 17. Germline CDR1 is SGHTA and CDR2 is FQGNSA. This CDR3 has 17 amino acids. The CDR3 loop is CASSLRIPGQGMGGYTF. DNA of the CDR3: TGTGCCAGCAGCCTACGGATTCCCGGACAGGGGATGGGTGGCTACACCTTC.

The rearrangement links TRBV5-1 to TRBJ2-1, with 12 bases lining up with TRBD2. Losses at the gene ends were 4 bases for V and 0 bases for J; bases not matched to a gene: 11. There are 19 residues in the CDR3. Germline values: CDR1 SGHRS, CDR2 YFSETQ. The CDR3 reads CASSRQGLAGLGSYNEQFF. Here the CDR3 DNA reads TGCGCCAGCAGCCGTCAGGGACTAGCGGGTTTAGGCTCCTACAATGAGCAGTTCTTC.

This chain joins TRBV5-8 and TRBJ1-2; D unclear. Looked up from germline, CDR1 is SGHTS and CDR2 is YDEGEE. Deletions cut 2 bases from V and 3 bases from J, with 11 bases between. CDR3 length: 14 residues. The CDR3 sequence is CASSFNPSDYGYTF. In DNA form, the CDR3 reads TGTGCCAGCAGCTTTAACCCTTCGGACTATGGCTACACCTTC.

The sample holds one count of this clone. This rearrangement joins TRBV7-3 to TRBJ2-3; TRBD1 agrees at 7 bases. Germline CDR1 reads SGHTA; CDR2 reads FQGTGA. This CDR3 has 16 amino acids. V trimming: 1 base; J trimming: 0 bases; junction bases outside the gene matches: 4. The CDR3 DNA reads TGTGCCAGCAGCTTAATAGGGGGCGAGAGCACAGATACGCAGTATTTT. It yields the protein CASSLIGGESTDTQYF.